This is a list of T cell receptor beta chains from one sample in a study of blood T cell repertoires in COVID-19. Only in-frame clones appear in the TCRdb table, and some are missing; sequencing was by immunoSEQ multiplex PCR. The sample lists fewer than 120,000 clones, approximately 82% seen once, with 3.8% in the top ten. Sequencing was done on a sample of peripheral blood. The receptor source for this set is a woman aged 80 or over with acute or convalescent COVID-19. Each CDR3 is given with its conserved first and last residue. A D gene is named only where the DNA matches it firmly. Size values are once, few and many counts, or a class for expanded clones, and some rows have none.

TRBV3-1/TRBV3-2	.	.	TRBJ2-6	TGTGCCAGCAGCCCCACCGGGACTCTAGATACTGGGGCCAACGTCCTGACTTTC	CASSPTGTLDTGANVLTF
TRBV3-1/TRBV3-2	.	TRBD2	TRBJ2-7	TGTGCCAGCAGCCCAAGCGGGGGCCTCCTGAAGTACTTC	CASSPSGGLLKYF
TRBV19	.	.	TRBJ2-2	TGTGCCAGTAGTATTCAGATCGGGGAGCTGTTTTTT	CASSIQIGELFF
TRBV3-1/TRBV3-2	once	.	TRBJ2-7	TGTGCCAGCAGCCAACCCACAGGGCGCGAGCAGTACTTC	CASSQPTGREQYF
TRBV30	.	TRBD2	TRBJ2-1	TGTGCCTGGAGTGTAGCGGGATACAATGAGCAGTTCTTC	CAWSVAGYNEQFF
TRBV19	.	.	TRBJ2-1	TGTGCCAGTAGTATAGGAACGGGAGTGTCGGGTAATGAGCAGTTCTTC	CASSIGTGVSGNEQFF
TRBV27	.	.	TRBJ2-5	TGTGCCAGCAGTTCCGACAGGCCTTCATGGGAGACCCAGTACTTC	CASSSDRPSWETQYF
TRBV7-2	.	.	TRBJ2-7	TGTGCCAGCAGTCCCGACATCTTTTACGAGCAGTACTTC	CASSPDIFYEQYF
TRBV28	.	.	TRBJ2-2	TGTGCCAGCAAGGGGGTCGCCGGGGAGCTGTTTTTT	CASKGVAGELFF
TRBV7-9	.	TRBD1	TRBJ1-1	TGTGCCAGCAGCCTGCGAGGGGGCATTTCGGGTAACACTGAAGCTTTCTTT	CASSLRGGISGNTEAFF
TRBV6-5	.	.	TRBJ2-3	TGTGCCAGCAGGAAGGACTTGACTAGCACAGATACGCAGTATTTT	CASRKDLTSTDTQYF
TRBV5-1	.	.	TRBJ2-5	TGCGCCAGCAGCTTGCAAGCGCCACAAGAGACCCAGTACTTC	CASSLQAPQETQYF
TRBV4-2	.	TRBD2	TRBJ2-3	TGTGCCAGCAGCCAAGTTAGCGGGACTGATACGTGGGATACGCAGTATTTT	CASSQVSGTDTWDTQYF
TRBV7-6	.	TRBD2	TRBJ2-3	TGTGCCAGCAGCTTATGGGGGACTAAAACAGATACGCAGTATTTT	CASSLWGTKTDTQYF
TRBV7-2	.	.	TRBJ1-6	TGTGCCAGCAGCTTAGTGGCCAGCGGGATTTTAGATAATTCACCCCTCCACTTT	CASSLVASGILDNSPLHF
TRBV5-8	few	.	TRBJ2-7	TGTGCCAGCAGCTTGCCCTGGGGCGTTTCGAGAGAGCAGTACTTC	CASSLPWGVSREQYF
TRBV28	.	.	TRBJ1-6	TGTGCCAGCAAGCTTGGTTCGAATTCACCCCTCCACTTT	CASKLGSNSPLHF
TRBV23-1	.	TRBD2	TRBJ2-4	TGCGCCAGCACGAAGCGGGGGAACATTCAGTACTTC	CASTKRGNIQYF
TRBV4-1	.	.	TRBJ2-1	TGCGCCAGCAGCCCGTGGGCTCGGAACAATGAGCAGTTCTTC	CASSPWARNNEQFF
TRBV2	.	.	TRBJ1-2	TGTGCCAGCAGATCTACAGAGATCTATGGCTACACCTTC	CASRSTEIYGYTF
TRBV18	.	TRBD2	TRBJ2-3	TGTGCCAGCTCACTAGCGGGGGGACACGATACGCAGTATTTT	CASSLAGGHDTQYF
TRBV4-3	.	.	TRBJ2-3	TGCGCCAGCAGCCGCGGACTACGCACAGATACGCAGTATTTT	CASSRGLRTDTQYF
TRBV11-2	few	TRBD2	TRBJ2-5	TGTGCCAGCAGCTTCATAGCGGGAGAGGAGACCCAGTACTTC	CASSFIAGEETQYF
TRBV11-2	.	TRBD1	TRBJ2-7	TGTGCCAGCAGCTCACAGGGGTTTGAGTCCTACGAGCAGTACTTC	CASSSQGFESYEQYF
TRBV6-5	.	.	TRBJ2-2	TGTGCCAGCAAACTAGTGGAAACGAACACCGGGGAGCTGTTTTTT	CASKLVETNTGELFF
TRBV28	.	TRBD2	TRBJ2-1	TGTGCCAGCAGTTTCGCGGGAGGGGATAATGAGCAGTTCTTC	CASSFAGGDNEQFF
TRBV4-1	.	.	TRBJ1-5	TGCGCCAGCAGCCAAGAAGTCCAGCAGGGAAGCAATCAGCCCCAGCATTTT	CASSQEVQQGSNQPQHF
TRBV7-3	.	.	TRBJ2-5	TGTGCCAGCAGCCCCTTGGGGGGGCGAGAGACCCAGTACTTC	CASSPLGGRETQYF
TRBV7-2	.	TRBD2	TRBJ2-2	TGTGCCAGCAGCTTCGCAGGACTAGCGGGAGTTGGGACCGGGGAGCTGTTTTTT	CASSFAGLAGVGTGELFF
TRBV6-5	.	.	TRBJ1-4	TGTGCCGCACAGGATCCAACTAATGAAAAACTGTTTTTT	CAAQDPTNEKLFF
TRBV27	.	.	TRBJ1-5	TGTGCCAGCAGTTTATCAGGGGATCAGCCCCAGCATTTT	CASSLSGDQPQHF
TRBV12-3/TRBV12-4	.	.	TRBJ2-2	TGTGCCAGCGGTTACTCGAACACCGGGGAGCTGTTTTTT	CASGYSNTGELFF
TRBV30	.	.	TRBJ2-3	TGTGCCTGGGAACACGGCACAGATACGCAGTATTTT	CAWEHGTDTQYF